Following are 26 T cell receptor beta chains from one sample sequenced in a study of blood T cell repertoires in COVID-19. Here immunoSEQ multiplex PCR was the method, and the copy in TCRdb shows in-frame clones only, minus some. There are about 160,000 clones in the sample; roughly 82% occur only once, and around 15% lies in the top ten. Sequencing was done on a sample of peripheral blood. The receptor set was obtained from a human donor with acute or convalescent COVID-19. The donor label of this sample is uncertain.

The chain joins TRBV2 to TRBJ2-3; the match to TRBD2 covers 14 bases. The V gene's germline CDR1 is SNHLY and CDR2 FYNNEI. With V trimmed by 7 bases and J by 2 bases, 8 bases remained unmatched. The length of the CDR3 is 17 residues. CDR3 DNA: TGTGCCAGCATCCGACTAGCGGGGGGGCTTTTCACAGATACGCAGTATTTT. Amino acids: CASIRLAGGLFTDTQYF.

This rearrangement joins TRBV5-1 to TRBJ2-1; perhaps TRBD2 as D (5 bases). V was clipped by 0 bases and J by 0 bases, with 7 bases between them. The CDR3 consists of 15 residues. The germline gives CDR1 SGHRS, CDR2 YFSETQ. The CDR3 protein is CASSLELGSYNEQFF. CDR3 DNA sequence: TGCGCCAGCAGCTTGGAACTAGGCTCCTACAATGAGCAGTTCTTC.

The chain carries TRBV19 and TRBJ1-4, with no clear D. Germline V gene lookup returns CDR1 LNHDA and CDR2 SQIVND (reference sequence). Trimming took off 1 base at V and 3 bases at J, with 9 bases between the two ends. The CDR3 runs 15 residues. CDR3 DNA: TGTGCCAGTAGTATAGCGCGGCTGTCTAATGAAAAACTGTTTTTT. This gives the protein CASSIARLSNEKLFF.

This clone turned up a few times. The CDR3: CASRRNPASPLHF. Written as DNA, the CDR3 is TGTGCCAGCAGGAGGAATCCGGCCTCACCCCTCCACTTT. The V call is TRBV2, the J call TRBJ1-6; D not resolved. V was cut by 6 bases and J by 10 bases, with 13 bases left in between. The germline V gene has CDR1 SNHLY and CDR2 FYNNEI. This CDR3 contains 13 residues.

The rearrangement links TRBV7-2 to TRBJ2-3; 8 bases fit TRBD2. The CDR3 runs 15 residues. The V and J ends lost 7 bases and 4 bases, in that order; junction bases with no gene match: 10. The germline gives CDR1 SGHTA, CDR2 FQGNSA. The DNA of the CDR3 is TGTGCCAGCACCCCCGGGGGGGGGCGCCCAGATACGCAGTATTTT. Translation gives CASTPGGGRPDTQYF.

J is TRBJ1-2 and V is TRBV6-1, with D possibly matching TRBD1 (6 bases). CDR3 length equals 14 residues. CDR1 is MNHNS, CDR2 SASEGT, per germline. Trimming pared 2 bases from V and 5 bases from J, leaving 12 bases between. For the CDR3, the DNA is TGTGCCAGCAGTGAACTCAGGGGCGGGTATGGCTACACCTTC. Amino acid sequence: CASSELRGGYGYTF.

The chain has TRBV25-1 and TRBJ2-5, with 7 bases lining up with TRBD2. The ends lost 5 bases at V and 5 bases at J; junction bases unmatched: 8. Germline V gives CDR1 MGHDK, CDR2 SYGVNS. CDR3 length: 14 residues. CDR3 sequence: CASSKEAGSETQYF. CDR3 bases: TGTGCCAGCAGTAAGGAAGCGGGGTCTGAGACCCAGTACTTC.

The chain employs TRBV10-1 and TRBJ1-1; 7 bases are shared with TRBD1. The CDR3 has 14 amino acids. J gave up 7 bases and V 2 bases, and 7 bases lay outside the gene matches. Germline CDR1 WNHNN, CDR2 SYGVQD (reference sequence). CDR3 sequence reads: CASSEQQGFGEAFF. In DNA form, the CDR3 reads TGCGCCAGCAGTGAGCAACAGGGGTTTGGTGAAGCTTTCTTT.

The V call is TRBV30, the J call TRBJ2-1; 7 bases are a match to TRBD2. From germline, CDR1 is GTSNPN and CDR2 SVGIG (reference sequence). V shed 2 bases, J shed 3 bases, and the junction held 10 bases outside the gene matches. The CDR3 extends over 16 amino acids. CDR3 sequence (DNA): TGTGCCTGGAGTAAGCGGGGTGCGGGGCACTACAATGAGCAGTTCTTC. Protein product: CAWSKRGAGHYNEQFF.

This sequence joins TRBV27 and TRBJ1-2, with 8 positions matching TRBD1. The CDR3 contains 18 residues. Germline V gene data show CDR1 as MNHEY and CDR2 as SMNVEV (reference sequence). Trimming removed 3 bases from V and 6 bases from J; junction bases left unmatched: 18. This CDR3 is CASSFDTLPRTGYNGYTF. The CDR3, as DNA: TGTGCCAGCAGTTTCGACACCTTGCCGCGGACAGGGTACAATGGCTACACCTTC.

CDR3: CSVAIVRGNYGYTF. The CDR3, as DNA: TGCAGCGTTGCTATTGTCAGGGGGAACTATGGCTACACCTTC. The V gene is TRBV29-1, the J gene TRBJ1-2; 7 positions agree with TRBD1. The CDR3 runs to 14 residues. Germline V gene lookup returns CDR1 SQVTM and CDR2 ANQGSEA. Losses at the gene ends were 4 bases for V and 2 bases for J; bases not matched to a gene: 7.

This chain connects TRBV27 to TRBJ1-1; D remains unclear. Trimming took off 2 bases at V and 0 bases at J, with 10 bases between the two ends. Germline lookup yields CDR1 MNHEY and CDR2 SMNVEV (reference sequence). This CDR3 region has 15 residues. DNA of the CDR3: TGTGCCAGCAGTTTACGGGCGGGGATGAACACTGAAGCTTTCTTT. Translated, it gives CASSLRAGMNTEAFF.

This chain connects TRBV5-1 to TRBJ2-7; D uncertain. Between the trimmed V and J ends, which lost 3 bases and 1 base, there was a span of 20 bases. The CDR3 is 17 residues long. Per the germline V gene, CDR1 is SGHRS and CDR2 is YFSETQ. CDR3 sequence reads: CASSSWQKLLKSYEQYF. CDR3 sequence (DNA): TGCGCCAGCAGCTCTTGGCAGAAGCTACTAAAGTCCTACGAGCAGTACTTC.

The J gene is TRBJ1-2, the V gene TRBV10-3, with a tentative D call TRBD1 (6 bases). The germline V gene encodes CDR1 ENHRY and CDR2 SYGVKD. The germline V and J ends were trimmed by 4 bases and 8 bases, with 14 bases remaining between them. The CDR3 extends over 13 amino acids. CDR3 residues: CAISARTEAGYTF. CDR3 in DNA: TGTGCCATCAGTGCTAGGACAGAGGCGGGCTACACCTTC.

This chain connects TRBV2 to TRBJ1-1; TRBD1 aligns across 8 bases. Germline trimming cut 5 bases from V and 8 bases from J; bases unmatched to any gene: 13. The CDR3 is made up of 15 amino acids. Germline V gives CDR1 SNHLY, CDR2 FYNNEI. The chain's CDR3 is CASSLFPGQGSEAFF. The DNA for the CDR3 is TGTGCCAGCAGTCTCTTTCCCGGACAGGGATCGGAAGCTTTCTTT.

V usage is TRBV15 and J usage is TRBJ1-4; D call uncertain. Germline V gene sequence: CDR1 LNHNV, CDR2 YYDKDF (reference sequence). The CDR3 extends over 12 amino acids. V gave up 3 bases and J gave up 7 bases, with 6 bases separating them. The CDR3 here is CATSSSIEKLFF. The CDR3 DNA follows: TGTGCCACCAGCAGCTCTATTGAAAAACTGTTTTTT.

The V and J genes are TRBV5-1 and TRBJ2-2; 9 bases fit TRBD2. Germline V gene sequence: CDR1 SGHRS, CDR2 YFSETQ. CDR3 length equals 18 residues. J lost 6 bases, V lost 6 bases, and 18 bases had no gene match. CDR3 residues: CASTLTTPGLALSGELFF. In DNA, the CDR3 is TGCGCCAGCACCCTCACAACTCCGGGACTAGCTTTATCCGGGGAGCTGTTTTTT.

The V and J genes are TRBV2 and TRBJ1-1, with 8 bases that match TRBD1. The CDR3 consists of 16 residues. Germline CDR1 SNHLY, CDR2 FYNNEI. V trimming: 8 bases; J trimming: 5 bases; junction bases outside the gene matches: 16. CDR3 region: CASSQGALRLRTEAFF. As DNA, the CDR3 is TGTGCCAGCTCTCAGGGGGCCCTTAGATTGAGAACTGAAGCTTTCTTT.

The chain carries TRBV5-4 and TRBJ1-4; 9 nucleotides agree with TRBD1. Germline V gives CDR1 SGHNT, CDR2 YYREEE (reference sequence). The CDR3 spans 14 residues. The V gene end was trimmed by 2 bases and the J gene end by 6 bases; junction bases not matched to a gene: 2. DNA of the CDR3: TGTGCCAGCAGCTTTCGGGACAGGGATGAAAAACTGTTTTTT. Residues: CASSFRDRDEKLFF.

This clone was recorded a few times. This chain links TRBV4-2 with TRBJ2-7; D gene unclear. Germline loops: CDR1 LGHNA, CDR2 YNFKEQ. The V end lost 0 bases, the J end lost 3 bases, and 6 bases lay between the germline ends. The CDR3 sequence is 13 residues long. CDR3 loop: CASSQETGYEQYF. The DNA of the CDR3 is TGTGCCAGCAGCCAAGAAACGGGCTACGAGCAGTACTTC.

V and J are TRBV18 and TRBJ2-7; TRBD1 aligns across 8 bases. V shed 5 bases, J shed 2 bases, and the junction held 8 bases outside the gene matches. The CDR3 consists of 15 residues. Germline V gene sequence: CDR1 KGHSH, CDR2 LQKENI. DNA of the CDR3: TGTGCCAGCTCAGGGATGGACAGGGTCCCCTACGAGCAGTACTTC. As protein: CASSGMDRVPYEQYF.

This sequence joins TRBV18 and TRBJ2-3; no reliable D call. The V gene's germline CDR1 is KGHSH and CDR2 LQKENI. The CDR3 length is 12 residues. V dropped 6 bases and J dropped 5 bases, with 9 bases sitting between them. The CDR3 region is CASSPPVDTQYF. The CDR3 DNA sequence: TGTGCCAGCTCCCCCCCGGTAGATACGCAGTATTTT. Looking up the rest from reference TRBV18 and TRBJ2-3 gives the full variable domain: NAGVMQNPRHLVRRRGQEARLRCSPMKGHSHVYWYRQLPEEGLKFMVYLQKENIIDESGMPKERFSAEFPKEGPSILRIQQVVRGDSAAYFCASSPPVDTQYFGPGTRLTVL.

The CDR3 nucleotides read TGTGCCAGCAGCCGCACTGAAGCTTTCTTT. This gives the protein CASSRTEAFF. The chain couples TRBV7-9 to TRBJ1-1; D gene uncertain. This CDR3 region has 10 residues. From germline, CDR1 is SEHNR and CDR2 FQNEAQ (reference sequence). V was pared by 5 bases and J by 4 bases, with 2 bases between.

The V call is TRBV7-2, the J call TRBJ2-3; 8 nucleotides agree with TRBD2. The J segment lost 6 bases and the V segment lost 4 bases, leaving 6 bases of the junction unmatched. CDR1 is SGHTA, CDR2 FQGNSA, per germline. The CDR3 covers 14 residues. The CDR3 loop reads CASSYGLAFDTQYF. Written as DNA, the CDR3 is TGTGCCAGCAGCTATGGACTAGCTTTTGATACGCAGTATTTT.

This clone was counted a single time. The chain is built from TRBV10-3 and TRBJ1-6, with 10 bases that match TRBD1. V was clipped by 6 bases and J by 6 bases; unmatched bases: 8. The germline V gene encodes CDR1 ENHRY and CDR2 SYGVKD. The CDR3 totals 16 residues. CDR3 bases: TGTGCCATCAGGGGGACAGGGGTCTTCGGTAATTCACCCCTCCACTTT. As protein: CAIRGTGVFGNSPLHF.

CDR3 protein: CASSPREVAATSYEQYF. Written as DNA, the CDR3 is TGCGCCAGCAGCCCACGGGAGGTAGCGGCGACTTCCTACGAGCAGTACTTC. The V and J genes are TRBV4-1 and TRBJ2-7, with 7 bases that match TRBD2. Germline trimming cut 4 bases from V and 1 base from J; bases unmatched to any gene: 13. The CDR3 is made up of 17 amino acids. Germline lookup yields CDR1 MGHRA and CDR2 YSYEKL.